This T cell receptor beta chain is from a study of regulatory T cells in long-lasting Graves disease (TCRdb year 2021). Regarding the complete study: Newly diagnosed Graves' disease patients had taken antithyroid drugs for less than 3 months. The study was registered as a clinical trial and conducted in China. Peripheral blood TCR sequencing and RNA sequencing compared persistent Graves' disease patients with newly diagnosed Graves' disease patients. A total of about 33 samples were covered by TCR sequencing, comprising some 13 persistent and approximately 20 newly diagnosed Graves' disease patients. Paper-wide results and their limitations: Persistent Graves' disease patients showed lower TCR Shannon entropy and fewer highly expanded clones than newly diagnosed patients, suggesting clonal expansion. The authors noted that the small sample size was a limitation that may lower accuracy. The study examined only peripheral blood because the primary lesion, thyroid tissue, could not be accessed. Patients with persistent disease shared more public clonotypes (around 2,500) than newly diagnosed patients did (approximately 1,000). Sequencing and analysis were limited to the TCR beta chain. TRBV28, TRBJ1-2 and TRBJ2-5 were preferentially used in persistent disease, while TRBV20-1 and TRBJ2-1 were favored in newly diagnosed disease.

Taken from cysteine to phenylalanine, the CDR3 has 17 residues. Only the CDR3 part of the read is kept: 51 bases, read in frame from the first base. V drops 4 bases and J drops 2 bases, leaving 19 bases in between. CDR1 and CDR2 were assigned from the germline V gene as SGHTA and FQGNSA. This clonotype was counted many times. Its cognate antigen has yet to be identified. No base qualities exist here, and no much larger clone lies one base off it. The library was obtained by multiplex PCR. Sequencing relied on an Illumina HiSeq 4000. CDR3 regions were amplified by Arm-PCR with iRepertoire HTBI primers to construct TCR beta libraries. PCR products were gel purified before sequencing. In the paper's pipeline: Gene usage analysis of CDR3 amino acid clonotypes used the roughly 62 TRBV and 11 to 15 TRBJ segments found across samples. Filtered high-quality paired reads were merged into contigs using COPE and FqMerger. BLAST was used to align contigs to IMGT TRBV, TRBD and TRBJ reference genes, and CDR3 was defined according to IMGT. Any clonotype with a frequency above 0.1% was classified as a highly expanded clone. Repertoire diversity was measured by Shannon entropy, and V-J evenness by the Gini coefficient. Clonotypes shared by more than one individual were considered public. The public reads were reanalyzed by TCRdb: fastp trimming at Q25, MiXCR alignment, in-frame beta chains only. Each entry merges the rows of one CDR3 protein and shows their most common DNA and genes. In this record, the V and J calls reflect TCRdb's handling and not the investigators' own analysis. The sample yields roughly 420,000 distinct CDR3 sequences; around 17% were counted once. The ten largest clones represent roughly 23% of the sample.

Taken with the paper, the label for time point translates to: newly diagnosed GD, antithyroid drugs for less than 3 months. For both TCR sequencing and RNA sequencing, RNA was extracted from PBMCs using TRIzol. Graves' disease was diagnosed according to American Thyroid Association guidelines. Patients for the study were recruited at an endocrinology department in Xi'an, China. Each patient gave approximately 8.8 milliliters of peripheral blood, collected in an EDTA anticoagulant tube. Ficoll Paque Plus density gradient separation was used to isolate PBMCs, and no further T cell sorting was done. An Agilent 2100 Bioanalyzer and agarose gel were used to check RNA quality, and a NanoDrop 2000 was used to measure RNA concentration. These sequences were also reported in another study, on T cells in Graves' hyperthyroidism and ophthalmopathy. As described in the second report: A patient counted as having stable Graves' hyperthyroidism if no progression to ophthalmopathy occurred over 18 months of follow-up. The hyperthyroidism patients were between 18 and 65 years old and newly diagnosed, with a disease duration of less than 2 months. Any patient with an uncontrolled infection, another autoimmune disease, pregnancy or lactation was excluded. Diagnoses were established on the basis of clinical symptoms, serum thyroxine and TRAb, thyroid ultrasound, and orbital computed tomography. A first-round RT-PCR of the TCR CDR3 used the HTBI primer set with the Qiagen OneStep RT-PCR kit. Most expanded thyroid clonotypes (frequency above 0.001) were also detected in blood, suggesting blood repertoires may reflect thyroid immune responses. A model built on a 13 V-J signature distinguished ophthalmopathy from stable hyperthyroidism, reaching 85% to 90% sensitivity and 81.08% specificity in cross-validation and 80%/75% in testing. In validation, progression to ophthalmopathy was predicted by the model with 70% to 71% sensitivity and around 75% specificity, a median of roughly 6.4 months before onset. To identify TCR V-J signatures that set the groups apart, the researchers used a discovery cohort of 100 patients, made up of 43 with Graves' ophthalmopathy and about 55 with stable Graves' hyperthyroidism. Prospective prediction of ophthalmopathy was tested in an independent validation cohort consisting of under 20 hyperthyroidism patients and more than 15 patients who later progressed to ophthalmopathy. The 85 to 100 discovery patients were randomly split 7:3 into training and test sets. Thyroid tissue and blood T-cell repertoires from several Graves' hyperthyroidism patients were also compared in the study. After blood sampling, hyperthyroidism patients were treated with methimazole at a starting dose of 30 mg daily, and ophthalmopathy patients were treated with high-dose intravenous methylprednisolone. The libraries were constructed in a second round of multiplex PCR and then size-selected and purified. Paired-end sequencing of the libraries was performed with 100 bp reads on an Illumina HiSeq2000. SOAPnuke was used to process the raw data, removing reads that contained adapters or uncalled bases, had a mean Phred below 15, or lacked an exact match to the constant primer or identifier. High-quality paired reads were merged using COPE v1.2.5, and each unique nucleotide sequence was defined as a clonotype. MiTCR v1.1 was used to align clonotypes to the IMGT TRBV, TRBD and TRBJ reference segments. Analysis was restricted to V-J combinations with a frequency above 0.0001, which covered 98% to 99.2% of repertoires. A TCS score was defined as the ratio between F50 (clonal expansion) and ExV (chaos), using BLOSUM62-based TCRdist between CDR3 peptides within each V-J. Welch's t-statistics and random forest reduced 500 to 550 V-J features to about 13, which were used in a naive Bayes classifier (R e1071). Sample size was not statistically predetermined, and investigators were not blinded to group allocation. The paper reports TCR Vbeta CDR3 sequencing of some 140 peripheral blood samples: approximately 43 ophthalmopathy, over 70 hyperthyroidism and around 17 progressor patients.

The chain is encoded by TRBV7-2 joined to TRBJ2-3; TRBD2 might be the D gene, on 5 matching bases. The sample here was peripheral blood mononuclear cells (PBMCs), taken at new diagnosis, from a patient treated with antithyroid drugs. The TCR originated in a woman between 18 and 29 years old with Graves disease. Donor details come from another sample of the same person, matched by shared clones. Here the CDR3 is given as CASSSAVGPPTTDTQYF. The nucleotides read TGTGCCAGCAGCTCAGCGGTGGGCCCCCCTACCACAGATACGCAGTATTTT.